This section outlines one TCR beta chain sequence together with its context. Its antigen is as yet unknown. PCR primers comprised 60 Vbeta and 13 Jbeta primers. The assay was immunoSEQ multiplex PCR, and TCRdb's table has in-frame clones only and misses some. The sample has 120,000 or so clones, more than 60% seen once; the top ten hold about 8%. V was shortened by 5 bases and J by 2 bases, with 10 bases between the two germline ends. The germline V gene has CDR1 SGHNT and CDR2 YENEEA. This CDR3 contains 13 residues. The data derive from a study of cytomegalovirus exposure and HLA in healthy donors. Regarding the study as a whole: Across donors, most TCRs were seen rarely, yet some public ones were widespread. Analysis was performed later, and it showed HLA-associated TCR beta chains to be more clonally expanded than equally common others. A reported reduction in N-insertions relative to the approximately 600-donor mean was seen in an Asian-associated ancestry cluster in a later analysis.

Input material: PBMCs. The V call is TRBV11-3, the J call TRBJ2-7; TRBD2 is a possible D gene (5 bases). This clonotype was sampled from a woman between 35 and 50 years old in good health and CMV-seropositive. Here the CDR3 reads CASSRDGAYEQYF. The DNA for the CDR3 is TGTGCCAGCAGCCGTGACGGGGCCTACGAGCAGTACTTC.